What follows are 20 T cell receptor beta chains derived from one specimen sequenced in a study of blood T cell repertoires in COVID-19. Clones were read by immunoSEQ multiplex PCR, and TCRdb kept only the in-frame ones, dropping some. The data hold about 350,000 clones, with around nine tenths observed a single time. The material sequenced was peripheral blood. The source is a woman aged 70-85 years with COVID-19, enrolled during active disease.

CDR3 sequence: CASSWGQGIGNTIYF. The CDR3 coding sequence is TGTGCCAGCAGCTGGGGACAGGGAATAGGAAACACCATATATTTT. The V gene is TRBV5-6, the J gene TRBJ1-3, with 9 bases that match TRBD1. Germline trimming cut 3 bases from V and 4 bases from J; bases unmatched to any gene: 5. CDR1 and CDR2 (germline): SGHDT, YYEEEE. The CDR3 has 15 amino acids. The variable domain in full, with the rest retrieved from reference TRBV5-6 and TRBJ1-3, is DAGVTQSPTHLIKTRGQQVTLRCSPKSGHDTVSWYQQALGQGPQFIFQYYEEEERQRGNFPDRFSGHQFPNYSSELNVNALLLGDSALYLCASSWGQGIGNTIYFGEGSWLTVV.

This clone was counted a few times. This chain joins TRBV6-6 and TRBJ1-2, with TRBD1 identical over 9 bases. V lost 5 bases, J lost 3 bases, and 4 bases stayed unmatched. Germline V gene data show CDR1 as MNHNY and CDR2 as SVGAGI (reference sequence). This CDR3 is 14 amino acids long. DNA for the CDR3: TGTGCCAGCAGTAAGGGACAGGGAGACTATGGCTACACCTTC. Translation: CASSKGQGDYGYTF.

The V and J genes are TRBV9 and TRBJ1-2; D remains ambiguous. The CDR3 totals 18 residues. The germline gives CDR1 SGDLS, CDR2 YYNGEE. V lost 3 bases to trimming and J lost 0 bases, with 21 bases between them. The CDR3 DNA sequence: TGTGCCAGCAGCGAAAGCGCGGGCGGGTTACTTTCTAACTATGGCTACACCTTC. Translation: CASSESAGGLLSNYGYTF.

The chain is built from TRBV2 and TRBJ1-2; 7 nucleotides line up with TRBD1. The CDR3 length is 14 residues. Unmatched junction bases numbered 7, after V lost 4 bases and J lost 5 bases. CDR1 SNHLY and CDR2 FYNNEI come from the germline V gene. For the CDR3, the DNA is TGTGCCAGCAGTGCTTCGGGACAGCTATATGGCTACACCTTC. Amino acids: CASSASGQLYGYTF.

This clone was seen once. The gene calls are TRBV5-4 and TRBJ2-2; 8 bases align to TRBD2. This CDR3 has 15 amino acids. The J segment lost 5 bases and the V segment lost 3 bases, leaving 6 bases of the junction unmatched. Germline V gives CDR1 SGHNT, CDR2 YYREEE (reference sequence). The CDR3 reads CASSSAGAGTGELFF. The CDR3 DNA is TGTGCCAGCAGCTCAGCGGGGGCCGGGACCGGGGAGCTGTTTTTT.

J is TRBJ1-3 and V is TRBV7-9; TRBD1 matches 7 bases. From germline, CDR1 is SEHNR and CDR2 FQNEAQ (reference sequence). V lost 3 bases to trimming and J lost 0 bases; unmatched junction nucleotides: 2. This CDR3 spans 15 amino acids. The CDR3 coding sequence is TGTGCCAGCAGCTTCCAGGGGGTCTCTGGAAACACCATATATTTT. It encodes CASSFQGVSGNTIYF.

The chain links TRBV6-2 or TRBV6-3 to TRBJ1-6, with TRBD1 matching 9 bases. Germline CDR1 reads MNHEY; CDR2 reads SVGEGT. The CDR3 is made up of 15 amino acids. Germline trimming cut 4 bases from V and 9 bases from J; bases unmatched to any gene: 7. CDR3 sequence reads: CASSSSGTGSSPLHF. The CDR3 DNA follows: TGTGCCAGCAGTTCCTCCGGGACAGGGTCTTCACCCCTCCACTTT.

As for this clone: This same CDR3 is encoded by further DNA sequences in the sample. The V gene is TRBV7-8, the J gene TRBJ1-2, with 8 bases lining up with TRBD1. This CDR3 is 17 amino acids long. J was trimmed by 3 bases and V by 1 base; bases with no gene match: 10. The germline V gene has CDR1 SGHVS and CDR2 FQNEAQ. The CDR3 region has the DNA TGTGCCAGCAGCTTAGGGGCAGGGGGCCTTACTCACTATGGCTACACCTTC. It encodes CASSLGAGGLTHYGYTF. Based on the CDR3 plus reference TRBV7-8 and TRBJ1-2, the full variable domain is GAGVSQSPRYKVAKRGQDVALRCDPISGHVSLFWYQQALGQGPEFLTYFQNEAQLDKSGLPSDRFFAERPEGSVSTLKIQRTQQEDSAVYLCASSLGAGGLTHYGYTFGSGTRLTVV.

This clone was recorded once. The chain couples TRBV15 to TRBJ2-5; 11 nucleotides line up with TRBD2. The CDR3 contains 15 residues. Germline CDR1 is LNHNV and CDR2 is YYDKDF (reference sequence). Unmatched junction bases numbered 10, after V lost 11 bases and J lost 2 bases. The CDR3 sequence is CALGVVAGGQETQYF. CDR3 DNA: TGTGCCCTCGGGGTAGTAGCGGGGGGGCAAGAGACCCAGTACTTC.

This chain uses TRBV25-1 with TRBJ2-5, with TRBD1 identical over 9 bases. CDR1 and CDR2 (germline): MGHDK, SYGVNS. Losses at the gene ends were 6 bases for V and 4 bases for J; bases not matched to a gene: 6. The CDR3 is 14 residues long. CDR3 sequence reads: CASRITDRGETQYF. The CDR3 DNA follows: TGTGCCAGCAGGATAACGGACAGGGGAGAGACCCAGTACTTC. Together with reference TRBV25-1 and TRBJ2-5, the CDR3 gives the full variable domain: EADIYQTPRYLVIGTGKKITLECSQTMGHDKMYWYQQDPGMELHLIHYSYGVNSTEKGDLSSESTVSRIRTEHFPLTLESARPSHTSQYLCASRITDRGETQYFGPGTRLLVL.

V and J are TRBV13 and TRBJ2-7, with 7 bases matching TRBD1. The germline CDR1 and CDR2 sequences are PRHDT and FYEKMQ (reference sequence). This CDR3 region has 12 residues. Trimming took 5 bases from V and 5 from J; bases not matched to a gene: 3. The CDR3 loop reads CASSQTGNEQYF. The CDR3 DNA reads as TGTGCCAGCAGCCAGACAGGGAACGAGCAGTACTTC.

The V and J genes are TRBV5-4 and TRBJ2-1; 9 bases align to TRBD2. This CDR3 is built from 18 residues. Germline assignment: CDR1 SGHNT and CDR2 YYREEE (reference sequence). V lost 0 bases, J lost 5 bases, and 12 bases stayed unmatched. CDR3 in amino acids: CASSLAIWTSAGDNEQFF. CDR3 coding DNA: TGTGCCAGCAGCTTGGCAATATGGACTAGCGCCGGGGACAATGAGCAGTTCTTC.

CDR3 bases: TGTGCCAGTAGTAAACAGGGTAACTATGGCTACACCTTC. Translated, it gives CASSKQGNYGYTF. V is TRBV19 and J is TRBJ1-2, with a weak D call TRBD1 (6 bases). Germline V lookup: CDR1 LNHDA, CDR2 SQIVND (reference sequence). This CDR3 region has 13 residues. V was shortened by 4 bases and J by 1 base, with 7 bases between the two germline ends.

The chain employs TRBV7-9 and TRBJ2-2; maybe TRBD1 (5 bases). This CDR3 is 15 amino acids long. Trimming pared 2 bases from V and 8 bases from J, leaving 15 bases between. CDR1 and CDR2 from the germline V gene are SEHNR and FQNEAQ (reference sequence). CDR3 coding DNA: TGTGCCAGCAGCTTATCAGGCAGGGAAGCAGGGGAGCTGTTTTTT. Its translation is CASSLSGREAGELFF.

The chain uses TRBV19 and TRBJ2-7; 7 bases agree with TRBD2. CDR1 and CDR2 from the germline V gene are LNHDA and SQIVND (reference sequence). Losses at the gene ends were 3 bases for V and 0 bases for J; bases not matched to a gene: 8. The CDR3 runs to 16 residues. CDR3 in amino acids: CASSILVGGTSYEQYF. CDR3 DNA: TGTGCCAGTAGTATCCTTGTGGGGGGGACCTCCTACGAGCAGTACTTC.

The chain couples TRBV5-1 to TRBJ1-1; D gene ambiguous. CDR1 and CDR2 (germline): SGHRS, YFSETQ. The CDR3 is made up of 14 amino acids. V dropped 4 bases and J dropped 3 bases, with 13 bases sitting between them. CDR3: CASSQPGSHTEAFF. The CDR3 region has the DNA TGCGCCAGCAGCCAACCCGGGTCTCACACTGAAGCTTTCTTT.

The rearrangement joins TRBV2 to TRBJ1-1; the D gene is possibly TRBD1 (5 bases). The CDR3 runs 15 residues. CDR1 is SNHLY and CDR2 is FYNNEI in the germline V gene. V lost 6 bases, J lost 0 bases, and 14 bases lay in between. The CDR3 DNA reads TGTGCCAGCAGGCTTGCAGGGCCTATGAACACTGAAGCTTTCTTT. Amino acids: CASRLAGPMNTEAFF.

This chain connects TRBV7-9 to TRBJ2-7; 8 bases are a match to TRBD2. Trimming cost V 7 bases and J 0 bases; bases outside gene matches: 8. This CDR3 is 15 amino acids long. Germline values: CDR1 SEHNR, CDR2 FQNEAQ (reference sequence). DNA for the CDR3: TGTGCCAGCATCCCCTCTAGCGGGCCCTCCTACGAGCAGTACTTC. It translates to CASIPSSGPSYEQYF. Filled out from reference TRBV7-9 and TRBJ2-7, the complete variable domain reads DTGVSQNPRHKITKRGQNVTFRCDPISEHNRLYWYRQTLGQGPEFLTYFQNEAQLEKSRLLSDRFSAERPKGSFSTLEIQRTEQGDSAMYLCASIPSSGPSYEQYFGPGTRLTVT.

The chain combines TRBV3-1 (or the pseudogene TRBV3-2) with TRBJ1-1, with a tentative D call TRBD1 (6 bases). The germline gives CDR1 LGHDT, CDR2 YNNKEL (reference sequence). This CDR3 is 14 amino acids long. V dropped 4 bases and J dropped 4 bases, with 13 bases sitting between them. CDR3 DNA: TGTGCCAGCAGCCTAGCAGACAGGCTCACTGAAGCTTTCTTT. This gives the protein CASSLADRLTEAFF.

This rearrangement joins TRBV18 to TRBJ1-5, with D unresolved. This CDR3 comprises 13 residues. Germline V lookup: CDR1 KGHSH, CDR2 LQKENI. V gave up 5 bases and J gave up 3 bases, with 8 bases separating them. CDR3 amino acids: CASSYAFNQPQHF. The CDR3 DNA sequence: TGTGCCAGCTCATACGCGTTCAATCAGCCCCAGCATTTT.